This T cell receptor beta chain stems from a study of T cell responses to AZD1222 COVID-19 vaccine. The V gene's germline CDR1 is SEHNR and CDR2 FQNEAQ (reference sequence). V was clipped by 1 base and J by 2 bases, with 9 bases between them. This CDR3 has 16 amino acids. TCRdb keeps only in-frame clones here, not all; method: immunoSEQ multiplex PCR. The data contain approximately 110,000 clones, about 91% of them singletons. The receptor comes from an adult who received the AZD1222 COVID-19 vaccine. The sample was peripheral blood, taken 28 days after the second AZD1222 dose. V is TRBV7-9 and J is TRBJ1-6, with D unclear. The chain's CDR3 is CASSLGTAAYNSPLHF. The CDR3 DNA is TGTGCCAGCAGCTTAGGGACGGCCGCCTATAATTCACCCCTCCACTTT.